This T cell receptor beta chain was identified during a study of early stage breast cancer tumors. Only one count was recorded for this clone. Trimming shortened V by 8 bases and J by 4 bases, and 18 bases separated the two germline ends. The germline gives CDR1 LNHDA, CDR2 SQIVND (reference sequence). The CDR3 has 15 residues. Libraries were prepared by immunoSEQ multiplex PCR; TCRdb keeps only in-frame clonotypes and omits some of them. Seen here are under 13,000 clones, around 80% observed once, and the top ten hold approximately 15%. The rearrangement joins TRBV19 to TRBJ1-3; tentatively, D is TRBD1 (6 bases). Sequencing input: breast tumor tissue. The sequence was obtained from a person between 65 and 79 years old with breast cancer. CDR3 coding DNA: TGTGCCAGTTCTTCGACACAGGGAGTCGGAAACACCATATATTTT. It is translated as CASSSTQGVGNTIYF. The variable domain in full, completed from reference TRBV19 and TRBJ1-3, reads DGGITQSPKYLFRKEGQNVTLSCEQNLNHDAMYWYRQDPGQGLRLIYYSQIVNDFQKGDIAEGYSVSREKKESFPLTVTSAQKNPTAFYLCASSSTQGVGNTIYFGEGSWLTVV.